This TCR beta chain stems from a study of blood T cells in healthy people across ages. Using a J-beta primer mix together with a sample-barcoded 5' primer, a second PCR was run for roughly 7 to 12 cycles. Each CDR3 protein is one row after TCRdb ran MiXCR on the 5' RACE reads. The sample lists about 830,000 distinct CDR3 sequences, around 68% occurring once. The CDR3 is 14 residues long. The germline V gene has CDR1 PRHDT and CDR2 FYEKMQ (reference sequence). Germline trimming cut 2 bases from V and 5 bases from J; bases unmatched to any gene: 2. This clonotype was observed a few times. This TCR came from a man aged 25-40 years in good health. This chain connects TRBV13 to TRBJ2-3; TRBD1 matches at 9 bases. The specimen was blood. This CDR3 is CASSLRQGEDTQYF. The CDR3 nucleotides read TGTGCCAGCAGCTTACGACAGGGGGAAGATACGCAGTATTTT.